This T cell receptor (beta chain) was sequenced during a study of technical replicates of blood from several donors. Here immunoSEQ multiplex PCR was the method, and the copy in TCRdb shows in-frame clones only, minus some. In the table there are 74,000 or so clones, around nine tenths of which are singletons. Germline lookup yields CDR1 MDHEN and CDR2 SYDVKM. Germline trimming cut 7 bases from V and 1 base from J; bases unmatched to any gene: 15. The CDR3 length is 18 residues. This clone was seen only once. The chain has TRBV28 and TRBJ1-2, with 10 bases aligning to TRBD1. This clonotype was obtained from a human donor in good health. What was sequenced was T cells isolated from PBMCs. The chain's CDR3 is CASTIKSPGQGLNYGYTF. The CDR3 DNA sequence: TGTGCCAGCACCATCAAAAGCCCGGGACAGGGGCTTAACTATGGCTACACCTTC.